This T cell receptor (beta chain) was sequenced for a study of neurological immune-mediated disorders. General study results and limits: HTLV-1-associated myelopathy had the most TCR clonal expansion, whereas multiple sclerosis had the least (lower than in healthy controls).

Germline values: CDR1 MNHEY, CDR2 SMNVEV (reference sequence). Between the trimmed V and J ends, which lost 3 bases and 3 bases, there was a span of 12 bases. The CDR3 runs to 14 residues. One entry per CDR3 protein, called by TCRdb with MiXCR from the 5' RACE reads. The table includes around 15,000 distinct CDR3 sequences, about 20% detected once. This clonotype is medium-sized. Its antigen remains unknown. 2 million unsorted PBMCs were stored in RNAlater at -80 °C before RNA extraction. The chain links TRBV27 to TRBJ2-7; D is ambiguous. The clonotype comes from a man aged 50 to 59 in good health. The sequenced sample was PBMCs. CDR3: CASSLTAKNYEQYF. CDR3 bases: TGTGCCAGCAGTTTGACCGCGAAAAACTACGAGCAGTACTTC.